Listed here are 9 T cell receptor beta chains from one sample, sequenced in a study of blood T cell repertoires in COVID-19. Clones were read by immunoSEQ multiplex PCR, and TCRdb kept only the in-frame ones, dropping some. The sample lists around 150,000 clones; under 90% were seen once. Sequenced input: peripheral blood. Source of these receptors: a woman in her sixties or seventies with active or convalescent COVID-19.

This chain uses TRBV7-2 with TRBJ2-5; weak D call: TRBD1 (5 bases). The CDR3 loop spans 14 amino acids. The germline V gene has CDR1 SGHTA and CDR2 FQGNSA. V lost 2 bases and J 4 bases, leaving 11 bases between the germline ends. The CDR3 DNA reads TGTGCCAGCAGCTTAAGGCAGGGCCTAGAGACCCAGTACTTC. This codes for CASSLRQGLETQYF.

The rearrangement joins TRBV2 to TRBJ1-6, with 8 bases identical to TRBD1. This CDR3 is built from 14 residues. The V segment lost 5 bases and the J segment 10 bases; nucleotides outside the gene matches: 7. Germline assignment: CDR1 SNHLY and CDR2 FYNNEI. For the CDR3, the DNA is TGTGCCAGCAGTTTCGGACAGGGTCGATCACCCCTCCACTTT. Its protein product is CASSFGQGRSPLHF.

This clone was counted a single time. The gene calls are TRBV5-6 and TRBJ2-1; D is possibly TRBD1 (6 bases). This CDR3 has 17 amino acids. Germline V lookup: CDR1 SGHDT, CDR2 YYEEEE. V was pared by 3 bases and J by 0 bases, with 16 bases between. The CDR3 DNA reads TGTGCCAGCAGCTCCGCGGCGACAGGTGGCTCCTACAATGAGCAGTTCTTC. Its protein is CASSSAATGGSYNEQFF.

The sample holds one count of this clone. The rearrangement links TRBV29-1 to TRBJ1-2; no definite D call. V gave up 4 bases and J gave up 5 bases, with 11 bases separating them. The CDR3 has 12 amino acids. Looked up from germline, CDR1 is SQVTM and CDR2 is ANQGSEA. In DNA, the CDR3 is TGCAGCGTTGCTCTCGCGGCGTATGGCTACACCTTC. Translation gives CSVALAAYGYTF.

The gene calls are TRBV4-3 and TRBJ2-7; maybe TRBD2 (6 bases). Trimming removed 5 bases at V and 2 bases at J, with 16 bases between. CDR1 is LGHNA and CDR2 is YSLEER in the germline V gene. The CDR3 has 15 residues. The CDR3 spells CASSSSVGSPYEQYF. As DNA, the CDR3 is TGCGCCAGCAGCTCGTCGGTCGGGAGTCCCTACGAGCAGTACTTC.

This clone came up a few times. The genes are TRBV6-5 and TRBJ1-4, with D maybe TRBD1 (6 bases). Germline CDR1 and CDR2: MNHEY and SVGAGI. V lost 4 bases to trimming and J lost 4 bases, with 13 bases between them. The CDR3 loop spans 15 amino acids. In nucleotides, the CDR3 is TGTGCCAGCAGTTGGCAGGGGCAATATAATGAAAAACTGTTTTTT. It yields the protein CASSWQGQYNEKLFF.

V gene TRBV27 combines with J gene TRBJ2-1; 7 bases fit TRBD1. The V gene's germline CDR1 is MNHEY and CDR2 SMNVEV (reference sequence). The CDR3 is 15 amino acids. The V segment lost 4 bases and the J segment 3 bases; nucleotides outside the gene matches: 6. This chain's CDR3 is CASSWDSQRYNEQFF. CDR3 nucleotides: TGTGCCAGCAGTTGGGACAGCCAGCGCTACAATGAGCAGTTCTTC.

The CDR3 sequence: CAISKGQLIEAFF. The CDR3 DNA sequence: TGTGCCATCAGTAAAGGACAGTTGATTGAAGCTTTCTTT. The chain recombines TRBV10-3 with TRBJ1-1; D is perhaps TRBD1 (6 bases). This CDR3 comprises 13 residues. The V gene's germline CDR1 is ENHRY and CDR2 SYGVKD. The V end lost 5 bases, the J end lost 7 bases, and 14 bases lay between the germline ends.

This clone was seen a handful of times. J is TRBJ2-2 and V is TRBV7-9, with TRBD1 identical over 11 bases. From germline, CDR1 is SEHNR and CDR2 FQNEAQ (reference sequence). After removal of 0 bases from V and 7 bases from J, the junction contained 4 bases not matched to a gene. The CDR3 is 16 amino acids. In nucleotides, the CDR3 is TGTGCCAGCAGCTTAGCTGGGACAGGGGGGCACGGGGAGCTGTTTTTT. Amino acids: CASSLAGTGGHGELFF. The whole variable domain, filled in from reference TRBV7-9 and TRBJ2-2, reads DTGVSQNPRHKITKRGQNVTFRCDPISEHNRLYWYRQTLGQGPEFLTYFQNEAQLEKSRLLSDRFSAERPKGSFSTLEIQRTEQGDSAMYLCASSLAGTGGHGELFFGEGSRLTVL.